Shown below are 18 T cell receptor beta chains from a single sample sequenced in a study of glioma-infiltrating T cells after dendritic cell vaccination. Clones were read by immunoSEQ multiplex PCR, and TCRdb kept only the in-frame ones, dropping some. This table holds fewer than 45,000 clones, 70% to 85% found once. The material sequenced was blood, taken before dendritic cell vaccination. The receptors here all came from a human donor with glioblastoma.

The chain couples TRBV27 to TRBJ2-2; 8 positions match TRBD1. The CDR3 sequence is 17 residues long. Losses at the gene ends were 4 bases for V and 6 bases for J; bases not matched to a gene: 13. From germline, CDR1 is MNHEY and CDR2 SMNVEV (reference sequence). In nucleotides, the CDR3 is TGTGCCAGCAGTTCCAGGGGGCAATACCTTTTGCCCGGGGAGCTGTTTTTT. Protein product: CASSSRGQYLLPGELFF.

This chain joins TRBV5-5 and TRBJ1-3; 7 bases are a match to TRBD1. CDR3 length: 15 amino acids. CDR1 SGHKS and CDR2 YYEKEE come from the germline V gene (reference sequence). V lost 2 bases, J lost 0 bases, and 2 bases stayed unmatched. CDR3 protein: CASSFGTDSGNTIYF. For the CDR3, the DNA is TGTGCCAGCAGCTTCGGGACAGACTCTGGAAACACCATATATTTT.

The chain uses TRBV5-1 and TRBJ1-1; 7 nucleotides line up with TRBD1. This CDR3 has 15 amino acids. V gave up 0 bases and J gave up 3 bases; unmatched junction bases: 5. Per the germline V gene, CDR1 is SGHRS and CDR2 is YFSETQ. The CDR3, as DNA: TGCGCCAGCAGCTTGGCGACCAGGGGGGACACTGAAGCTTTCTTT. This sequence encodes CASSLATRGDTEAFF. The variable domain in full, completed from reference TRBV5-1 and TRBJ1-1, reads KAGVTQTPRYLIKTRGQQVTLSCSPISGHRSVSWYQQTPGQGLQFLFEYFSETQRNKGNFPGRFSGRQFSNSRSEMNVSTLELGDSALYLCASSLATRGDTEAFFGQGTRLTVV.

The chain employs TRBV5-6 and TRBJ2-5; D is perhaps TRBD2 (6 bases). V lost 1 base, J lost 1 base, and 14 bases lay in between. Germline CDR1 SGHDT, CDR2 YYEEEE. The length of the CDR3 is 16 residues. Here the CDR3 DNA reads TGTGCCAGCAGCTTGTACCGCCGGGGGACCCAAGAGACCCAGTACTTC. This encodes CASSLYRRGTQETQYF.

The chain is built from TRBV18 and TRBJ1-5, with 7 bases that match TRBD1. This CDR3 is built from 17 residues. Trimming cost V 1 base and J 6 bases; bases outside gene matches: 12. Germline assignment: CDR1 KGHSH and CDR2 LQKENI. The CDR3 bases are TGTGCCAGCTCACCACTTAGGGGACAGAACTCGGGTCAGCCCCAGCATTTT. It specifies CASSPLRGQNSGQPQHF.

The table lists this clone with a count of one. V gene TRBV28 combines with J gene TRBJ2-7, with 11 nucleotides matching TRBD2. Germline V gene sequence: CDR1 MDHEN, CDR2 SYDVKM. V shed 1 base and J 8 bases; nucleotides not matched to a gene: 7. The CDR3 runs 15 residues. Written as DNA, the CDR3 is TGTGCCAGCAGTTTATTAGCGGGGGGGCCTATACAGCAGTACTTC. Its translation is CASSLLAGGPIQQYF. Complete variable domain (other parts from reference TRBV28 and TRBJ2-7): DVKVTQSSRYLVKRTGEKVFLECVQDMDHENMFWYRQDPGLGLRLIYFSYDVKMKEKGDIPEGYSVSREKKERFSLILESASTNQTSMYLCASSLLAGGPIQQYFGPGTRLTVT.

This chain uses TRBV6-1 with TRBJ2-7; the D gene is possibly TRBD1 (6 bases). This CDR3 is 12 amino acids long. V was shortened by 3 bases and J by 4 bases, with 7 bases between the two germline ends. Per germline, CDR1 MNHNS and CDR2 SASEGT. CDR3 protein: CASSETGYEQYF. Here the CDR3 DNA reads TGTGCCAGCAGTGAGACAGGTTACGAGCAGTACTTC.

CDR3 DNA sequence: TGTGCCAGCACCCCGGGGCGGGGTGCGGGGAGAGAAAACATTCAGTACTTC. Its protein product is CASTPGRGAGRENIQYF. The chain combines TRBV28 with TRBJ2-4; D is possibly TRBD2 (6 bases). The V gene lost 7 bases and the J gene lost 5 bases, with 24 bases spanning the gap. Germline CDR1 and CDR2: MDHEN and SYDVKM. This CDR3 spans 17 amino acids.

The chain has TRBV4-1 and TRBJ2-5, with D possibly TRBD1 on 6 matching bases. Germline V gives CDR1 MGHRA, CDR2 YSYEKL. CDR3 length: 15 amino acids. The V end was cut by 2 bases, the J end by 0 bases, with 10 bases between. The CDR3 region is CASSQPDRYQETQYF. Here the CDR3 DNA reads TGCGCCAGCAGCCAACCCGACAGGTACCAAGAGACCCAGTACTTC.

This chain links TRBV6-1 with TRBJ1-3; D perhaps matches TRBD1 (6 bases). This CDR3 comprises 15 residues. Trimming shortened V by 5 bases and J by 2 bases, and 13 bases separated the two germline ends. CDR1 is MNHNS and CDR2 is SASEGT in the germline V gene. Here the CDR3 DNA reads TGTGCCAGCAGTCCGGGACACCCGACTGGAAACACCATATATTTT. It translates to CASSPGHPTGNTIYF.

This rearrangement joins TRBV5-1 to TRBJ2-7; possible D gene TRBD1, 5 bases. V dropped 0 bases and J dropped 4 bases, with 8 bases sitting between them. Per the germline V gene, CDR1 is SGHRS and CDR2 is YFSETQ. This CDR3 is built from 13 residues. CDR3: CASSLGTPYEQYF. CDR3 coding DNA: TGCGCCAGCAGCTTGGGGACACCTTACGAGCAGTACTTC.

The rearrangement uses TRBV11-1 and TRBJ2-5; TRBD2 matches at 7 bases. Unmatched junction bases numbered 8, after V lost 5 bases and J lost 2 bases. Germline CDR1 and CDR2: SGHAT and FQDESV (reference sequence). The CDR3 extends over 15 amino acids. CDR3 nucleotides: TGTGCCAGCAGCCCCGGGAGGCGGGGGCAAGAGACCCAGTACTTC. Translating it yields CASSPGRRGQETQYF.

The V and J genes are TRBV7-2 and TRBJ2-1, with D unclear. CDR1 and CDR2 (germline): SGHTA, FQGNSA. Trimming removed 2 bases from V and 4 bases from J, with 6 bases in between. The CDR3 has 13 residues. The CDR3 spells CASSLSPYNEQFF. For the CDR3, the DNA is TGTGCCAGCAGCTTAAGCCCTTACAATGAGCAGTTCTTC.

This sequence joins TRBV9 and TRBJ2-5, with 8 bases aligning to TRBD1. J was trimmed by 5 bases and V by 4 bases; bases with no gene match: 7. CDR1 is SGDLS and CDR2 is YYNGEE in the germline V gene. CDR3 size: 14 residues. The CDR3 DNA sequence: TGTGCCAGCAGCACCCAGGGGGCCGGGGAGACCCAGTACTTC. Translation: CASSTQGAGETQYF. Using reference TRBV9 and TRBJ2-5 for the parts outside the CDR3, the full variable domain is DSGVTQTPKHLITATGQRVTLRCSPRSGDLSVYWYQQSLDQGLQFLIQYYNGEERAKGNILERFSAQQFPDLHSELNLSSLELGDSALYFCASSTQGAGETQYFGPGTRLLVL.

V is TRBV7-8 and J is TRBJ1-2; 8 bases fit TRBD1. The V segment lost 5 bases and the J segment 1 base; nucleotides outside the gene matches: 6. Per germline, CDR1 SGHVS and CDR2 FQNEAQ. The CDR3 is 15 amino acids. The CDR3 DNA reads as TGTGCCAGCAGCCCCCGGGACAGGATTAACTATGGCTACACCTTC. Translated: CASSPRDRINYGYTF.

This clone was counted a single time. V usage is TRBV10-2 and J usage is TRBJ1-5; D call uncertain. Deletions cut 3 bases from V and 7 bases from J, with 10 bases between. The length of the CDR3 is 13 residues. CDR1 and CDR2 (germline): WSHSY, SAAADI. CDR3: CASSDKVAQPQHF. The CDR3 DNA follows: TGCGCCAGCAGTGATAAGGTAGCCCAGCCCCAGCATTTT.

This chain uses TRBV4-2 with TRBJ2-7; TRBD1 might be the D (5 bases). Germline CDR1 is LGHNA and CDR2 is YNFKEQ. Trimming took 0 bases from V and 2 from J, leaving 17 bases between them. The CDR3 totals 17 residues. The CDR3 sequence is CASSQEVGRQTAYEQYF. The CDR3 coding sequence is TGTGCCAGCAGCCAAGAGGTGGGTAGGCAGACAGCCTACGAGCAGTACTTC.

The V call is TRBV4-2, the J call TRBJ2-7, with D maybe TRBD2 (5 bases). Germline CDR1 is LGHNA and CDR2 is YNFKEQ. The CDR3 is 15 amino acids. The V and J ends lost 0 bases and 5 bases respectively, with 14 bases between them. In nucleotides, the CDR3 is TGTGCCAGCAGCCAAGATCGCCTAGGAGCGGACGAGCAGTACTTC. This encodes CASSQDRLGADEQYF.